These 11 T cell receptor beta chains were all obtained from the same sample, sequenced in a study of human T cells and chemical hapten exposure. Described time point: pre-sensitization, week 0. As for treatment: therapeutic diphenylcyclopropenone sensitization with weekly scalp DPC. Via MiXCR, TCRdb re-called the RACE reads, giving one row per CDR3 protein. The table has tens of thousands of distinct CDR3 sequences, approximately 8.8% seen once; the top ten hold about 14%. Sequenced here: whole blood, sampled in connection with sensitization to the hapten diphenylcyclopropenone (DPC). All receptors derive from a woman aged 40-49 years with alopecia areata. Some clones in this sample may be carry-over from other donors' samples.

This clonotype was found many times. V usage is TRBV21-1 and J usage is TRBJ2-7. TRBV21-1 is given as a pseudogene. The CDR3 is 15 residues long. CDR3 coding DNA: TGTGCCAGCAGCAAAGGGCCTCAGAGATCCTACGAGCAGTACTTC. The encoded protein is CASSKGPQRSYEQYF.

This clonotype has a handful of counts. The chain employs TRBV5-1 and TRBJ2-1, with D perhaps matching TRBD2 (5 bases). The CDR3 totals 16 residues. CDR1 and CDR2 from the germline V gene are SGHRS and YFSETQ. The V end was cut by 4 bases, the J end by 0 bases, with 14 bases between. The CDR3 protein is CASSLTSGSSYNEQFF. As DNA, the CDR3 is TGCGCCAGCAGCCTAACGTCGGGGAGCTCCTACAATGAGCAGTTCTTC.

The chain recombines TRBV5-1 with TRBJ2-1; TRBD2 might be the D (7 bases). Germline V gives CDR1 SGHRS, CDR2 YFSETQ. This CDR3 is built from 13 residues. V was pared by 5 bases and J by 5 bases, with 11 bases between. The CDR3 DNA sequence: TGCGCCAGCAGGGCGGGGGCTCACAATGAGCAGTTCTTC. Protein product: CASRAGAHNEQFF.

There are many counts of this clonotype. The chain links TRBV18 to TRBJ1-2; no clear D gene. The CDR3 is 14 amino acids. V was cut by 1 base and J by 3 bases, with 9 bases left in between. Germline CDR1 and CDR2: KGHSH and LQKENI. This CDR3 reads CASSPRDGYYGYTF. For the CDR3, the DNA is TGTGCCAGCTCACCACGAGACGGCTACTATGGCTACACCTTC.

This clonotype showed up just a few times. The CDR3 protein is CASSPEARLNNEQFF. The CDR3 nucleotides are TGTGCCAGCAGCCCCGAGGCGCGACTAAACAATGAGCAGTTCTTC. The chain joins TRBV7-2 to TRBJ2-1; perhaps TRBD2 as D (5 bases). The length of the CDR3 is 15 residues. V gave up 5 bases and J gave up 5 bases, with 16 bases separating them. From germline, CDR1 is SGHTA and CDR2 FQGNSA.

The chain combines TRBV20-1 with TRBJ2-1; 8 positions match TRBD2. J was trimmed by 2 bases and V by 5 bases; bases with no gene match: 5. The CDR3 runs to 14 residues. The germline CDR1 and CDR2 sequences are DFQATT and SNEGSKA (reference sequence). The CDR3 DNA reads TGCAGTGCTCTGATTAGCGGGGCCTACAATGAGCAGTTCTTC. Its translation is CSALISGAYNEQFF.

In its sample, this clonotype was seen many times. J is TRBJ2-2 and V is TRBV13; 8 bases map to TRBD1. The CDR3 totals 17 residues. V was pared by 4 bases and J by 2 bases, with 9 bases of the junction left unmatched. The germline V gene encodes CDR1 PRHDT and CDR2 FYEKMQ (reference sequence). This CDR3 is CASSSSRGLLNTGELFF. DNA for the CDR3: TGTGCCAGCAGCTCTTCCAGGGGGCTCTTAAACACCGGGGAGCTGTTTTTT.

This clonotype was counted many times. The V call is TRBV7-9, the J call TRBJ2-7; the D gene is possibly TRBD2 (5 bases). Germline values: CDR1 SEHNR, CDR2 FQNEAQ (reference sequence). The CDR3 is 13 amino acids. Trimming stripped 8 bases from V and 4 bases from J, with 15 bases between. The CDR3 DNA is TGTGCCAGCTCTCGGGGTAGCGTTTACGAGCAGTACTTC. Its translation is CASSRGSVYEQYF.

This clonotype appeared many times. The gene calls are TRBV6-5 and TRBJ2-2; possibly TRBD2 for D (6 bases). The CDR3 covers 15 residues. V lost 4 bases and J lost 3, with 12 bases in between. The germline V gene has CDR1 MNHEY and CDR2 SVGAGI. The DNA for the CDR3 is TGTGCCAGCAGTTTCTTTGGAGGGGACACCGGGGAGCTGTTTTTT. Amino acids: CASSFFGGDTGELFF.

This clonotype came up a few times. CDR3 sequence reads: CASTNRGSGANVLTF. The CDR3 nucleotides read TGTGCCAGCACCAACAGGGGATCTGGGGCCAACGTCCTGACTTTC. The chain combines TRBV2 with TRBJ2-6; 7 bases match TRBD1. This CDR3 has 15 amino acids. From germline, CDR1 is SNHLY and CDR2 FYNNEI. Trimming cost V 7 bases and J 1 base; bases outside gene matches: 4.

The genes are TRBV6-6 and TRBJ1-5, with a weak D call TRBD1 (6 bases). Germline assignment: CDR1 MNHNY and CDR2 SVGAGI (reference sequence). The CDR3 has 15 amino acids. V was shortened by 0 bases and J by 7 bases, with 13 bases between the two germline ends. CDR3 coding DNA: TGTGCCAGCAGTTACTCGGGGGGCGGCGGACAGCCCCAGCATTTT. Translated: CASSYSGGGGQPQHF.